The present T cell receptor beta chain was sequenced within a study of blood T cell repertoires in COVID-19. Study-level information: Some COVID-19 samples were acute and others convalescent; all came from the United States, Italy and Spain.

In the authors' methods: Reference gene primer amplification yielded estimated nucleated cell counts. Using immunoSEQ multiplex PCR, the repertoire was profiled, and TCRdb retains in-frame clones only, with some absent. For V, J and clone size, that table is used; D and trimming come from the DNA. This repertoire shows a few hundred thousand clones, 80% to 95% found once; its top ten account for more than 0.55%. Individuals drawn from approximately 26 US areas were roughly 18 to 89 years old. Recovery among Cohort 3 donors was established by two negative PCRs, clearance, or symptom resolution. The sample taken for sequencing was PBMCs or T cells enriched from blood (not recorded which). The TCR comes from a man aged 18-30 years who had recovered from COVID-19.

The CDR3 here is CASSVGALVKSSYNEQFF. As DNA, the CDR3 is TGTGCCAGCAGCGTAGGGGCGTTGGTAAAAAGCTCCTACAATGAGCAGTTCTTC. The rearrangement links TRBV9 to TRBJ2-1; D call uncertain. With 0 bases removed from V and 0 bases from J, the gap between germline ends came to 16 bases. In germline, CDR1 is SGDLS, CDR2 YYNGEE. The CDR3 has 18 residues.